A selection of T cell receptor beta chains follows, all from one sample in a study of T cell clones after liver transplantation. Sequencing was performed with immunoSEQ multiplex PCR; in TCRdb, only in-frame clones are kept and a portion is missing. The sample has about 20,000 clones; around 87% are singletons. Material: CD8+ T cells from blood, obtained just over 45 months after liver transplant. The receptor source for this set is a human patient who received a liver transplant. The graft donor may have given rise to some T cells. CDR3s include the opening cysteine and the closing phenylalanine or tryptophan. D genes are given only for firm matches. Not all rows give a size; the values are once, few, many and, for expanded clones, a class.

clone size	V gene	CDR3 length	J gene	D gene	CDR3 DNA	CDR3 protein
.	TRBV7-2	13	TRBJ2-7	.	TGTGCCAGCAGCCCGCCACATGACTACGAGCAGTACTTC	CASSPPHDYEQYF
.	TRBV2	14	TRBJ2-1	TRBD2	TGTGCCAGCAGTGTGGGCGGGGGCTACAATGAGCAGTTCTTC	CASSVGGGYNEQFF
.	TRBV27	14	TRBJ2-7	.	TGTGCCAGCAGTTTAAAGGTCTCGTCCTACGAGCAGTACTTC	CASSLKVSSYEQYF
.	TRBV25-1	13	TRBJ2-2	.	TGTGCCAGCAGTGCAGGGGAGGGCGGGGAGCTGTTTTTT	CASSAGEGGELFF
.	TRBV5-4	12	TRBJ2-5	.	TGTGCCACCACCGAAGGGGAAGAGACCCAGTACTTC	CATTEGEETQYF
once	TRBV11-2	19	TRBJ1-4	.	TGTGCCAGCAGCAGCCTACTCACCCTGGCCCTTGCAACTAATGAAAAACTGTTTTTT	CASSSLLTLALATNEKLFF
.	TRBV4-1	15	TRBJ2-7	.	TGCGCCAGCAGCCAAACCGACAGGTCATCCTACGAGCAGTACTTC	CASSQTDRSSYEQYF
.	TRBV7-9	14	TRBJ1-5	.	TGTGCCAGCAGCCTTAGTGGAGGCAATCAGCCCCAGCATTTT	CASSLSGGNQPQHF
.	TRBV28	11	TRBJ2-7	.	TGTGCCATCATGGGCTCCTACGAGCAGTACTTC	CAIMGSYEQYF
.	TRBV7-9	14	TRBJ1-2	.	TGTGCCAGCAGCCCTTCGGACAGCCCCTATGGCTACACCTTC	CASSPSDSPYGYTF
.	TRBV6-6	15	TRBJ2-5	TRBD1	TGTGCCAGCAGTGGGGGACAGGGGGCCCCTGAGACCCAGTACTTC	CASSGGQGAPETQYF
.	TRBV7-9	12	TRBJ2-6	.	TGTGCCATCAACCCTGGGGCCAACGTCCTGACTTTC	CAINPGANVLTF
.	TRBV27	16	TRBJ2-7	TRBD1	TGTGCCAGCAGTACGGGACAGGGGGCAGGGGCTTCCGAGCAGTACTTC	CASSTGQGAGASEQYF
.	TRBV27	14	TRBJ1-1	.	TGTGCCAGCACGCTGGGGGCCGGGAAAACTGAAGCTTTCTTT	CASTLGAGKTEAFF
.	TRBV6-5	14	TRBJ1-2	.	TGTGCCAGCAGTCCCCGAGGGGGGCGCGGGGGCTACACCTTC	CASSPRGGRGGYTF
once	TRBV6-6	14	TRBJ1-1	.	TGTGCCAGCACCTACCGGCAGGGGAACACTGAAGCTTTCTTT	CASTYRQGNTEAFF
.	TRBV7-2	15	TRBJ2-7	.	TGTGCCAGCAGGAAGTGGAAACAGGGCACCTACGAGCAGTACTTC	CASRKWKQGTYEQYF
.	TRBV6-5	13	TRBJ2-7	.	TGTGCCAGCAGTTACCTAGGTTCCTACGAGCAGTACTTC	CASSYLGSYEQYF
.	TRBV7-9	13	TRBJ1-4	TRBD1	TGTGCCAGCAGGACAGGACAGGACGAAAAACTGTTTTTT	CASRTGQDEKLFF
.	TRBV7-9	15	TRBJ2-1	.	TGTGCCAGCAGCTCGTCCGGACCAGGAGACAATGAGCAGTTCTTC	CASSSSGPGDNEQFF
.	TRBV5-1	14	TRBJ1-1	TRBD1	TGCGCCAGCAGCTCCAGGGGGGCGAACACTGAAGCTTTCTTT	CASSSRGANTEAFF
.	TRBV19	13	TRBJ2-3	.	TGTGCCAGTAGTATAGAATGGACAGATACGCAGTATTTT	CASSIEWTDTQYF
.	TRBV19	13	TRBJ1-1	.	TGTGCCAGTAGTATGGGACTGTACACTGAAGCTTTCTTT	CASSMGLYTEAFF
.	TRBV27	11	TRBJ2-7	.	TGTGCCAGCAGTCAATGGAACGAGCAGTACTTC	CASSQWNEQYF
.	TRBV19	13	TRBJ2-2	.	TGTGCCAGTAGTATTCGAGACCCCGGGGAGCTGTTTTTT	CASSIRDPGELFF
.	TRBV7-8	14	TRBJ2-1	.	TGTGCCAGCAGCTTATCTATACGGACCAATGAGCAGTTCTTC	CASSLSIRTNEQFF
.	TRBV5-4	15	TRBJ2-2	TRBD1	TGTGCCAGCAGCTTGGGGACAGGGCGAACCGGGGAGCTGTTTTTT	CASSLGTGRTGELFF
.	TRBV7-6	13	TRBJ1-1	.	TGTGCCAGCAGCTACGACAGGAACACTGAAGCTTTCTTT	CASSYDRNTEAFF
few	TRBV4-3	16	TRBJ1-4	.	TGCGCCAGCAGCCAAGACAGGACGGGATTTGGGGATGAACTGTTTTTT	CASSQDRTGFGDELFF
once	TRBV6-1	15	TRBJ2-3	TRBD2	TGTGCCAGCCTCAACCGAGGGACGGGAGGGGATACGCAGTATTTT	CASLNRGTGGDTQYF
.	TRBV11-2	16	TRBJ2-1	.	TGTGCCAGCAGCCCTCCTCCCGGGGGATCCTACAATGAGCAGTTCTTC	CASSPPPGGSYNEQFF
.	TRBV9	14	TRBJ2-3	.	TGTGCCAGCAGCGCAACCGGGCAAGTAGATACGCAGTATTTT	CASSATGQVDTQYF
.	TRBV19	16	TRBJ1-1	.	TGTGCCAGTAGTCCCCACAGTATCGGGCAGAACACTGAAGCTTTCTTT	CASSPHSIGQNTEAFF
.	TRBV10-2	14	TRBJ1-1	.	TGCGCCAGCAGTGAGCCGGGACTTGACACTGAAGCTTTCTTT	CASSEPGLDTEAFF
.	TRBV28	13	TRBJ1-1	.	TGTGCCAGCAAGTGGACACCGAACACTGAAGCTTTCTTT	CASKWTPNTEAFF
.	TRBV7-9	12	TRBJ2-7	.	TGTGCCAGCAGCTTAGAGGGTCACGAGCAGTACTTC	CASSLEGHEQYF
.	TRBV6-5	15	TRBJ1-2	TRBD1	TGTGCCAGCAGTTACGTGGCAGGGGGGGACTACGGCTACACCTTC	CASSYVAGGDYGYTF
.	TRBV7-8	11	TRBJ2-1	.	TGTGCCAGCAGCTTAGACCGCGAGCAGTTCTTC	CASSLDREQFF
.	TRBV27	15	TRBJ1-1	.	TGTGCCAGCAGTTTAGTCTACAGGCTGAACACTGAAGCTTTCTTT	CASSLVYRLNTEAFF
.	TRBV7-9	13	TRBJ2-1	.	TGTGCCAGCAGCTTCCCGGAGGCGGCTGAGCAGTTCTTC	CASSFPEAAEQFF
few	TRBV19	13	TRBJ2-7	TRBD1	TGTGCCAGTAGCCCGGGACAGGCTTACGAGCAGTACTTC	CASSPGQAYEQYF